This T cell receptor beta chain was recovered during a study of Graves' ophthalmopathy and Graves' hyperthyroidism. Study summary: The term stable hyperthyroidism indicated an absence of ophthalmopathy within 18 months of follow-up.

Findings and caveats of the study: Blood was where most expanded thyroid clonotypes above 0.001 frequency also turned up. Predictions made by the model for ophthalmopathy progression reached under 71% sensitivity and about 72% specificity.

This CDR3 is 15 amino acids long. The V end lost 0 bases, the J end lost 7 bases, and 15 bases lay between the germline ends. CDR1 LGHDT and CDR2 YNNKEL come from the germline V gene (reference sequence). Only newly diagnosed hyperthyroidism patients aged 18 to 65, with under 2 months' duration, were enrolled. For this clonotype: Its antigen is currently unknown.

Amplification of the TCR beta CDR3 regions used RNA transcripts (as template). Scientists carried out first-round RT-PCR using HTBI primers and then a second-round multiplex PCR. TCRdb reanalysed the multiplex PCR reads using MiXCR and keeps one entry per CDR3 protein. This sample has around 1,000,000 distinct CDR3 sequences; around a third occur once, and the top ten carry over 8.5%. The specimen sequenced was peripheral blood or thyroid tissue (not recorded which). The V gene is TRBV3-1, the J gene TRBJ1-1, with a possible D match to TRBD1 (5 bases). This clonotype was sampled from an adult man with Graves' hyperthyroidism. The CDR3 reads CASSQDLNGGLEAFF. CDR3 nucleotides: TGTGCCAGCAGCCAAGATCTTAACGGGGGTCTTGAAGCTTTCTTT.